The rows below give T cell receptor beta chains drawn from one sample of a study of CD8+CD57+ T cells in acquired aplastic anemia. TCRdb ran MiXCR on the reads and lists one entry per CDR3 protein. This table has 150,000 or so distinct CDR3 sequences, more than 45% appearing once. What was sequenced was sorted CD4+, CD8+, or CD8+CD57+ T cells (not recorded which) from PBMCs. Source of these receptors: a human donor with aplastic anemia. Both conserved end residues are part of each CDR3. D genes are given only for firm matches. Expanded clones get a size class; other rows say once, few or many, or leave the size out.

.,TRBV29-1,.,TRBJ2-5,CSVVGLATQYF,TGCAGCGTTGTTGGGTTGGCGACCCAGTACTTC
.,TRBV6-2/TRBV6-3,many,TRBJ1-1,CASSYSQGRTEAFF,TGTGCCAGCAGTTACTCCCAGGGCCGGACTGAAGCTTTCTTT
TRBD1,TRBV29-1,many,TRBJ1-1,CSGTGTGGADTEAFF,TGCAGCGGTACTGGGACAGGGGGCGCCGACACTGAAGCTTTCTTT
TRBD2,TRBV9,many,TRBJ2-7,CASSVVGEGGEQYF,TGTGCCAGCAGCGTAGTAGGGGAGGGAGGCGAGCAGTACTTC
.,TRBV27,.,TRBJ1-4,CAISPSQGATNEKLFF,TGTGCCATCAGCCCATCCCAGGGCGCAACTAATGAAAAACTGTTTTTT
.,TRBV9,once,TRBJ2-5,CASSQAQYF,TGTGCCAGCAGCCAGGCCCAGTACTTC
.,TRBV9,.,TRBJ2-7,CASSVGQPNYEQYF,TGTGCCAGCAGCGTTGGACAGCCCAATTACGAGCAGTACTTC
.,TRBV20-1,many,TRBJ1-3,CSARDFQGMENTIYF,TGCAGTGCTAGAGATTTTCAGGGGATGGAGAACACCATATATTTT
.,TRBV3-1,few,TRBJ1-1,CASSLGGTVLGNTEAFF,TGTGCCAGCAGCCTCGGAGGGACCGTCTTGGGGAACACTGAAGCTTTCTTT
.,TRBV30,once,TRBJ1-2,CAWSQTNYGYTF,TGTGCCTGGAGTCAAACTAACTATGGCTACACCTTC